Listed below are T cell receptor beta chains from one sample, sequenced in a study of blood T cells in healthy people across ages. MiXCR, applied by TCRdb to the 5' RACE reads, yields one record per CDR3 protein. The sample holds about 620,000 distinct CDR3 sequences, under 25% seen once. The sequenced sample was blood. The receptors here all came from a man aged 70 or older in good health. CDR3s include the opening cysteine and the closing phenylalanine or tryptophan. D genes are given only for firm matches. Only part of the rows carry a size: once, few, many, or a class if the clone is expanded.

V gene: TRBV20-1; D gene: .; CDR3 length: 15; J gene: TRBJ2-1; clone size: .; CDR3 DNA: TGCAGTGCTAGAGTTCTGGGGGTTCGGGACAATGAGCAGTTCTTC; CDR3 protein: CSARVLGVRDNEQFF
V gene: TRBV4-2; D gene: TRBD2; CDR3 length: 16; J gene: TRBJ2-7; clone size: .; CDR3 DNA: TGTGCCAGCAGCCATGGGACTAGCGGGATACCCTACGAGCAGTACTTC; CDR3 protein: CASSHGTSGIPYEQYF
V gene: TRBV29-1; D gene: TRBD2; CDR3 length: 12; J gene: TRBJ2-1; clone size: few; CDR3 DNA: TGCAGCGTTGGGACTAGCGTCAATGAGCAGTTCTTC; CDR3 protein: CSVGTSVNEQFF
V gene: TRBV18; D gene: TRBD1; CDR3 length: 14; J gene: TRBJ1-2; clone size: few; CDR3 DNA: TGTGCCAGCTCACCCCCGACAGGGGAATATGGCTACACCTTC; CDR3 protein: CASSPPTGEYGYTF
V gene: TRBV7-2; D gene: .; CDR3 length: 15; J gene: TRBJ2-1; clone size: .; CDR3 DNA: TGTGCCAGCAGAAGGGCGGGTAGCTCCTACAATGAGCAGTTCTTC; CDR3 protein: CASRRAGSSYNEQFF
V gene: TRBV7-3; D gene: TRBD2; CDR3 length: 16; J gene: TRBJ2-1; clone size: few; CDR3 DNA: TGTGCCAGCAGCTTAACCGCCGGACTAGACTACAATGAGCAGTTCTTC; CDR3 protein: CASSLTAGLDYNEQFF
V gene: TRBV12-3/TRBV12-4; D gene: .; CDR3 length: 12; J gene: TRBJ1-2; clone size: many; CDR3 DNA: TGTGCCAGCATAGGGGCCAACTATGGCTACACCTTC; CDR3 protein: CASIGANYGYTF
V gene: TRBV20-1; D gene: TRBD1; CDR3 length: 13; J gene: TRBJ2-5; clone size: .; CDR3 DNA: TGCAGTGCTAGAGTAGCAGGGGGAAAGACCCCGTACTTC; CDR3 protein: CSARVAGGKTPYF
V gene: TRBV7-9; D gene: .; CDR3 length: 19; J gene: TRBJ1-4; clone size: .; CDR3 DNA: TGTGCCAGCAGCTTAGCGTCCGGGGTGGCGGCTTCGGCTAATGAAAAACTGTTTTTT; CDR3 protein: CASSLASGVAASANEKLFF
V gene: TRBV6-5; D gene: .; CDR3 length: 14; J gene: TRBJ1-3; clone size: once; CDR3 DNA: TGTGCCAGCACCGATCGGACAGCTGGAAACACCATATATTTT; CDR3 protein: CASTDRTAGNTIYF
V gene: TRBV4-1; D gene: .; CDR3 length: 17; J gene: TRBJ2-6; clone size: .; CDR3 DNA: TGCGCCAGCAGCCAAGATAGGATTTCTGCTGGGGCCAACGTCCTGACTTTC; CDR3 protein: CASSQDRISAGANVLTF
V gene: TRBV5-1; D gene: .; CDR3 length: 15; J gene: TRBJ1-4; clone size: few; CDR3 DNA: TGCGCCAGCAGCCTTCGGCCGTCCATGAATGAAAAACTGTTTTTT; CDR3 protein: CASSLRPSMNEKLFF
V gene: TRBV25-1; D gene: .; CDR3 length: 14; J gene: TRBJ2-7; clone size: .; CDR3 DNA: TGTGCCAGCAGTGTGCGGACAGATTCCTACGAGCAGTACTTC; CDR3 protein: CASSVRTDSYEQYF
V gene: TRBV6-5; D gene: .; CDR3 length: 13; J gene: TRBJ1-2; clone size: .; CDR3 DNA: TGTGCCAGCAGTTACGGCAGGCATGGAGGCTACACCTTC; CDR3 protein: CASSYGRHGGYTF
V gene: TRBV4-1; D gene: TRBD2; CDR3 length: 14; J gene: TRBJ2-1; clone size: .; CDR3 DNA: TGCGCCAGCTCGACAGCGGGAGGCTACAATGAGCAGTTCTTC; CDR3 protein: CASSTAGGYNEQFF
V gene: TRBV20-1; D gene: TRBD2; CDR3 length: 15; J gene: TRBJ2-3; clone size: .; CDR3 DNA: TGCAGTGCCAATCGACTAGCGCTTAGCACAGATACGCAGTATTTT; CDR3 protein: CSANRLALSTDTQYF
V gene: TRBV5-5; D gene: TRBD1; CDR3 length: 18; J gene: TRBJ2-6; clone size: .; CDR3 DNA: TGTGCCAGCAGCTTGGATGGACAGGCCTTCTCTGGGGCCAACGTCCTGACTTTC; CDR3 protein: CASSLDGQAFSGANVLTF
V gene: TRBV20-1; D gene: .; CDR3 length: 14; J gene: TRBJ1-4; clone size: .; CDR3 DNA: TGCAGTGCTAGAGTTGGGGGAACTAATGAAAAACTGTTTTTT; CDR3 protein: CSARVGGTNEKLFF
V gene: TRBV20-1; D gene: .; CDR3 length: 16; J gene: TRBJ2-4; clone size: .; CDR3 DNA: TGCAGTGCTAGAGATAATACAGCGGTAGCCAAAAACATTCAGTACTTC; CDR3 protein: CSARDNTAVAKNIQYF
V gene: TRBV20-1; D gene: .; CDR3 length: 13; J gene: TRBJ2-5; clone size: .; CDR3 DNA: TGCAGTGCTAGAGACGGTCAGAAAGAGACCCAGTACTTC; CDR3 protein: CSARDGQKETQYF
V gene: TRBV6-1; D gene: .; CDR3 length: 14; J gene: TRBJ1-5; clone size: .; CDR3 DNA: TGTGCCAGCAGTGACCCATTGACAGGTCAGCCCCAGCATTTT; CDR3 protein: CASSDPLTGQPQHF
V gene: TRBV6-6; D gene: TRBD2; CDR3 length: 15; J gene: TRBJ2-2; clone size: .; CDR3 DNA: TGTGCCAGCAGTTACTCGCGGGAGGGTAGCGGGGAGCTGTTTTTT; CDR3 protein: CASSYSREGSGELFF
V gene: TRBV3-1; D gene: .; CDR3 length: 15; J gene: TRBJ2-1; clone size: .; CDR3 DNA: TGTGCCAGCAGCCAAGAAGTGAGATCCTACAATGAGCAGTTCTTC; CDR3 protein: CASSQEVRSYNEQFF
V gene: TRBV7-2; D gene: .; CDR3 length: 11; J gene: TRBJ1-1; clone size: few; CDR3 DNA: TGTGCCAGCAGCACGGGGTTTGAAGCTTTCTTT; CDR3 protein: CASSTGFEAFF
V gene: TRBV6-5; D gene: .; CDR3 length: 16; J gene: TRBJ1-4; clone size: .; CDR3 DNA: TGTGCCAGCAGTTACTCGAGGACAGTGACTAATGAAAAACTGTTTTTT; CDR3 protein: CASSYSRTVTNEKLFF
V gene: TRBV4-3; D gene: TRBD2; CDR3 length: 16; J gene: TRBJ2-5; clone size: .; CDR3 DNA: TGCGCCAGCAGCCCCTGGCACACTAGCGGCTCGGAGACCCAGTACTTC; CDR3 protein: CASSPWHTSGSETQYF
V gene: TRBV4-2; D gene: .; CDR3 length: 17; J gene: TRBJ2-3; clone size: .; CDR3 DNA: TGTGCCAGCAGCCAAGAAGGCGGAGCGGACGACAGAGCTACGCAGTATTTT; CDR3 protein: CASSQEGGADDRATQYF
V gene: TRBV7-2; D gene: .; CDR3 length: 13; J gene: TRBJ2-7; clone size: few; CDR3 DNA: TGTGCCAGCAGCTTAGCGAAAGGGGGAGAGCAGTACTTC; CDR3 protein: CASSLAKGGEQYF
V gene: TRBV7-8; D gene: .; CDR3 length: 14; J gene: TRBJ2-2; clone size: few; CDR3 DNA: TGTGCCAGCAGACGGACGGCGAACACCGGGGAGCTGTTTTTT; CDR3 protein: CASRRTANTGELFF
V gene: TRBV20-1; D gene: .; CDR3 length: 14; J gene: TRBJ1-4; clone size: .; CDR3 DNA: TGCAGTGCTGACGGTGAAGGGGTGAGGGAAAAACTGTTTTTT; CDR3 protein: CSADGEGVREKLFF
V gene: TRBV20-1; D gene: .; CDR3 length: 15; J gene: TRBJ2-1; clone size: .; CDR3 DNA: TGCAGTGCTAGCGGGACTTTGGGCTCCTACAATGAGCAGTTCTTC; CDR3 protein: CSASGTLGSYNEQFF
V gene: TRBV20-1; D gene: TRBD1; CDR3 length: 14; J gene: TRBJ2-3; clone size: .; CDR3 DNA: TGCAGTGCAAGGACAGGGGGCATCACAGATACGCAGTATTTT; CDR3 protein: CSARTGGITDTQYF
V gene: TRBV7-9; D gene: TRBD1; CDR3 length: 14; J gene: TRBJ2-5; clone size: .; CDR3 DNA: TGTGCCAGCAGCTTAGGGACAGGGTCAGAGCCCCAGTACTTC; CDR3 protein: CASSLGTGSEPQYF
V gene: TRBV6-5; D gene: .; CDR3 length: 14; J gene: TRBJ2-2; clone size: .; CDR3 DNA: TGTGCCAGCAGTTACGGGCTAGTCGTCGGGGAGCTGTTTTTT; CDR3 protein: CASSYGLVVGELFF
V gene: TRBV3-1; D gene: .; CDR3 length: 14; J gene: TRBJ1-1; clone size: .; CDR3 DNA: TGTGCCAGCAGCCAAGGTCCGATGAACACTGAAACTTTCTTT; CDR3 protein: CASSQGPMNTETFF
V gene: TRBV20-1; D gene: .; CDR3 length: 14; J gene: TRBJ1-3; clone size: few; CDR3 DNA: TGCAGTGTCACTACAGAGGCCTCTGGAAACACCATATATTTT; CDR3 protein: CSVTTEASGNTIYF
V gene: TRBV11-3; D gene: TRBD1; CDR3 length: 16; J gene: TRBJ2-6; clone size: .; CDR3 DNA: TGTGCCAGCAGCTTAGGCGACAGGGCTGGGGCCAACGTCCTGACTTTC; CDR3 protein: CASSLGDRAGANVLTF
V gene: TRBV2; D gene: TRBD2; CDR3 length: 13; J gene: TRBJ2-1; clone size: few; CDR3 DNA: TGTGCCAGCGGGACTAGCGGGACCAATGAGCAGTTCTTC; CDR3 protein: CASGTSGTNEQFF
V gene: TRBV7-9; D gene: .; CDR3 length: 14; J gene: TRBJ1-4; clone size: .; CDR3 DNA: TGTGCCAGCAGCTTAAGTAGGGGTAATGAAAAACTGTTTTTT; CDR3 protein: CASSLSRGNEKLFF
V gene: TRBV7-2; D gene: .; CDR3 length: 13; J gene: TRBJ1-6; clone size: .; CDR3 DNA: TGTGCCAGCAGCTTAGGGGCAAATTCACCCCTCCACTTT; CDR3 protein: CASSLGANSPLHF
V gene: TRBV20-1; D gene: .; CDR3 length: 12; J gene: TRBJ2-7; clone size: .; CDR3 DNA: TGCAGTGCTAGAACAGGGTCCTGCGAGCAGTACTTC; CDR3 protein: CSARTGSCEQYF
V gene: TRBV15; D gene: TRBD1; CDR3 length: 15; J gene: TRBJ1-2; clone size: .; CDR3 DNA: TGTGCCACCAGCAGAGATTCGGGACAGGGCTATGGCTACACCTTC; CDR3 protein: CATSRDSGQGYGYTF
V gene: TRBV12-3/TRBV12-4; D gene: .; CDR3 length: 12; J gene: TRBJ1-1; clone size: .; CDR3 DNA: TGTGCCAGCAGTCCATCGAAGGCTGAAGCTTTCTTT; CDR3 protein: CASSPSKAEAFF
V gene: TRBV2; D gene: .; CDR3 length: 12; J gene: TRBJ2-7; clone size: .; CDR3 DNA: TGTGCCAGCAGCCCCCGGTTTTACGAGCAGTACTTC; CDR3 protein: CASSPRFYEQYF
V gene: TRBV20-1; D gene: .; CDR3 length: 14; J gene: TRBJ2-1; clone size: many; CDR3 DNA: TGCAGTGCGACCGGGACAAGGAATAATATCGGGCAGTTCTTC; CDR3 protein: CSATGTRNNIGQFF
V gene: TRBV20-1; D gene: TRBD2; CDR3 length: 15; J gene: TRBJ2-1; clone size: .; CDR3 DNA: TGCAGTACAAGTCGACTAGCGGGAATGGCTAATGAGCAGTTCTTC; CDR3 protein: CSTSRLAGMANEQFF
V gene: TRBV3-1; D gene: .; CDR3 length: 14; J gene: TRBJ2-7; clone size: few; CDR3 DNA: TGTGCCAGCAGCCCTAGACCTGGACCCTGCGAGCAGTGCTTC; CDR3 protein: CASSPRPGPCEQCF
V gene: TRBV20-1; D gene: .; CDR3 length: 14; J gene: TRBJ2-3; clone size: .; CDR3 DNA: TGCAGTGCTTACACTACCCGTAGCACAGATACGCAGTATTTT; CDR3 protein: CSAYTTRSTDTQYF
V gene: TRBV20-1; D gene: TRBD2; CDR3 length: 12; J gene: TRBJ2-5; clone size: few; CDR3 DNA: TGCAGTGCTAGAGTAGCGGGGGAGACCCAGTACTTC; CDR3 protein: CSARVAGETQYF
V gene: TRBV9; D gene: TRBD1; CDR3 length: 15; J gene: TRBJ2-5; clone size: .; CDR3 DNA: TGTGCCAGCAGCGTAGCTACGGACAGGGTGGGGTCCCAGTACTTC; CDR3 protein: CASSVATDRVGSQYF
V gene: TRBV15; D gene: .; CDR3 length: 13; J gene: TRBJ2-7; clone size: .; CDR3 DNA: TGTGCCACCAGCAGAGATCTATTGAACGAGCAGTACTTC; CDR3 protein: CATSRDLLNEQYF
V gene: TRBV9; D gene: TRBD1; CDR3 length: 15; J gene: TRBJ2-7; clone size: .; CDR3 DNA: TGTGCCAGCAGCGTCCGGGACAGGGCGTCCCACGAGCAGTACTTC; CDR3 protein: CASSVRDRASHEQYF
V gene: TRBV6-1; D gene: TRBD2; CDR3 length: 15; J gene: TRBJ2-3; clone size: .; CDR3 DNA: TGTGCCAGCAGTAAAACTAGCGGGAACACAGATACGCAGTATTTT; CDR3 protein: CASSKTSGNTDTQYF
V gene: TRBV3-1; D gene: .; CDR3 length: 15; J gene: TRBJ1-3; clone size: .; CDR3 DNA: TGTGCCAGCAGCCAAGAGGGGATAGCTGGAAACACCATATATTTT; CDR3 protein: CASSQEGIAGNTIYF
V gene: TRBV5-1; D gene: TRBD1; CDR3 length: 15; J gene: TRBJ1-4; clone size: few; CDR3 DNA: TGCGCCAGCAGCTTGGACCCCGGGACAGGCAGTAGACTGTTTTTT; CDR3 protein: CASSLDPGTGSRLFF
V gene: TRBV7-3; D gene: TRBD1; CDR3 length: 17; J gene: TRBJ2-1; clone size: .; CDR3 DNA: TGTGCCAGCAGCTTAGGGAACAGGGGGCTCTTAGGGAATGAGCAGTTCTTC; CDR3 protein: CASSLGNRGLLGNEQFF